The sequence of this TCR beta chain was determined in a study of blood T cell repertoires in COVID-19. Study at large: COVID-19 samples, acute and convalescent, were from the United States, Italy and Spain. T cells, B-cell-depleted T cells, or PBMCs supplied cDNA or gDNA.

Germline V gene data show CDR1 as LGHDT and CDR2 as YNNKEL (reference sequence). V dropped 3 bases and J dropped 7; count of bases not matched to a gene: 9. The CDR3 length is 16 residues. Authors' analysis steps: Using reference gene primer amplification, nucleated cell counts were estimated. Some clones are missing from TCRdb's copy, which holds only in-frame ones; the method was immunoSEQ multiplex PCR. V and J calls and clone size follow that table, whereas D and trimming were derived from the DNA. The table has roughly 28,000 clones, 85% to 90% seen once; the top ten hold under 55%. The chain employs TRBV3-1 (or the pseudogene TRBV3-2) and TRBJ2-1; 10 nucleotides agree with TRBD2. The TCR was taken from a human donor with acute or convalescent COVID-19. The donor label of this sample is uncertain. Sequencing input: peripheral blood. The CDR3 loop reads CASSHLGSSGRNEQFF. The DNA for the CDR3 is TGTGCCAGCAGCCACCTCGGAAGTAGCGGGAGGAATGAGCAGTTCTTC.